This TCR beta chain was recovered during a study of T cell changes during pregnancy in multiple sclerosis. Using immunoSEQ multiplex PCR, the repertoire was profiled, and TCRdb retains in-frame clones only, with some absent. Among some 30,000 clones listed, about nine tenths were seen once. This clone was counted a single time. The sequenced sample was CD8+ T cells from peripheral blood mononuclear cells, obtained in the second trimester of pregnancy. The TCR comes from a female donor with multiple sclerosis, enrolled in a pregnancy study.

The CDR3 here is CASSSTGGDNYGYTF. In DNA form, the CDR3 reads TGTGCCAGCAGCTCGACAGGGGGCGACAACTATGGCTACACCTTC. The V call is TRBV7-2, the J call TRBJ1-2; 10 nucleotides line up with TRBD1. J gave up 2 bases and V 4 bases, and 4 bases lay outside the gene matches. Germline values: CDR1 SGHTA, CDR2 FQGNSA. CDR3 size: 15 residues.